This T cell receptor beta chain emerged from a study of shared clonotypes between healthy human individuals (dated by TCRdb to about 2020). Regarding the research as a whole: The cohort comprised a couple of women and three men aged 18 to 49 years. For each donor, CD4 naive and CD4 memory were each run on three plates, CD8 naive on two plates, and CD8 memory on one plate. The study deeply sequenced blood TCR repertoires of five healthy adults to estimate repertoire size and the extent of clonotype sharing between individuals. Libraries were prepared and TCR repertoires were sequenced by different laboratories using diverse techniques, in order to increase sequencing depth and limit assay-specific biases. Between about 0.9 and 9 billion PBMCs per donor were obtained by leukapheresis.

What the research found in general, with its limitations: Across a few donors, around 5% of naive CD4, 3.5% of naive CD8, around 2.5% of memory CD4, and under 0.45% of memory CD8 clonotypes were shared. Higher generation probabilities were observed for clonotypes shared by all four sorted-subset donors than for non-shared clonotypes. The small number of donors limited the genetic and exposure-history diversity represented. Pairwise subsampling led to the expectation that sequencing depth would affect the degree of clonotype sharing among donors. Sampling was restricted to blood, and TCR repertoires in tissue are likely to differ from TCR repertoires in blood. Naive subsets generally had larger estimated clonotype richness than memory subsets did. Incomplete sequencing was indicated by rarefaction of sorted-subset datasets, despite the large sequencing depth.

A note on this clone: What this receptor recognizes is not known. Base qualities are not recorded, but no much larger clone differs from it by a single base.

Using the deep immunoSEQ assay, TCR CDR3 regions were amplified from genomic DNA by multiplex PCR. For each cell subset, the extracted genomic DNA was distributed evenly across all wells of several immunoSEQ 96-well plates, and each plate served as one replicate. For sorted subsets, each replicate PCR was loaded with about 0.2 ug genomic DNA, equivalent to 25,000 to 35,000 T cell genomes. The purified libraries were quantified using a Qubit 3.0 fluorometer, sized with a Bioanalyzer 2100, and then quantified again using the KAPA Library Quantification kit. Every immunoSEQ 96-well plate was sequenced on a separate single-read 150-cycle Illumina NextSeq 550 flow cell. As for the original processing: Because only junctional sequences without quality scores were contained in the immunoSEQ output, filtering matching that applied to full-length reads could not be performed. Sequences were annotated with PyIR, a Python wrapper for IgBLAST v1.9, and V/J genes and CDR3 were assigned using IMGT germline references. Reads were filtered out if the reads had weak V/J assignments (E-value above 1e-6), no CDR3, stop codons, out-of-frame junctions, or ambiguous translated residues. V3J clonotypes were defined as sequences sharing an identical inferred V gene, J gene, and CDR3 amino acid sequence. Percentage overlap between repertoires was calculated by dividing the number of shared unique clonotypes by the size of the smaller repertoire. Richness of each repertoire was evaluated using RTK rarefaction, the Chao1 estimator, and Recon v2.1 estimates of unobserved clonotypes. OLGA was used to compute generation probabilities for all TCRbeta clonotypes that the gDNA method yielded from a few donors. This is the immuneACCESS table as TCRdb keeps it, with only in-frame sequences that have V and J called. A part of the clones is gone; compared with another copy, unresolved V genes explain less than half, and the rest is unexplained. Clonal size and the V and J genes are those of that table, whereas D and trimming came from the DNA. Counted in this sample were some 980,000 clones; around 80% of them appeared once. The leading ten clones occupy approximately 1.5% of the sample.

Healthy HIV-negative adults with no recently reported acute infections or vaccinations were included as donors. Every donor was a Caucasian adult residing in Nashville, Tennessee, USA. CD4+ T cells were enriched through magnetic negative selection, after which naive cells were positively selected on CD45RA and the remaining negative fraction served as the memory subset. Blood was collected by leukapheresis, and PBMCs were isolated by Ficoll-Histopaque density gradient centrifugation and then cryopreserved in liquid nitrogen vapor phase. Analytical flow cytometry was used to check the purity and quantity of each magnetically sorted T cell population. From each sorted fraction, genomic DNA was isolated and quantified by UV absorbance on a Nanodrop 2000c. V is pared back by 7 bases and J by 0 bases, with 15 bases lying between the germline termini. The germline V gene sets CDR1 to SGHVS and CDR2 to FQNEAQ. Its CDR3 holds 15 amino acids, cysteine through phenylalanine. Only the CDR3 DNA stays, 45 bases, in frame from base 1.

The receptor was isolated from a man aged 18-30 years in good health. Recombination connected TRBV7-8 to TRBJ1-1, with TRBD1 as a weak D call on 6 bases. The sample consisted of memory CD4+ T cells sorted from blood. This specimen's cell subset or site label, interpreted: CD45RA-negative fraction. The nucleotide sequence is given as TGTGCCAGCACCCCAAGGGGGGGGTTGAACACTGAAGCTTTCTTT. This yields the protein CASTPRGGLNTEAFF.